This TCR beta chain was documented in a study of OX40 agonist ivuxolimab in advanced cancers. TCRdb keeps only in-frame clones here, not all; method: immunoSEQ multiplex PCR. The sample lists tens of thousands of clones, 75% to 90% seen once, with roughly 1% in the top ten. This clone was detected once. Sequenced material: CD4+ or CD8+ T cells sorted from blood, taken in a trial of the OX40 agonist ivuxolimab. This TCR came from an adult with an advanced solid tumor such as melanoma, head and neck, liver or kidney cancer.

CDR3 DNA sequence: TGTGCCAGTAGTATTTCTTCGGGACTGACTAAAGCTTTCTTT. It encodes CASSISSGLTKAFF. The chain uses TRBV19 and TRBJ1-1, with a tentative D call TRBD1 (5 bases). Germline CDR1 and CDR2: LNHDA and SQIVND (reference sequence). V was trimmed by 3 bases and J by 9 bases, leaving 17 bases between them. The CDR3 has 14 amino acids.